This TCR beta chain was recovered during a study of blood T cell repertoires in COVID-19. Study as a whole: COVID-19 samples from acute and convalescent phases originated in the United States, Italy and Spain. PBMCs, B-cell-depleted T cells, or T cells provided the cDNA or gDNA that made up the material.

The protocol was immunoSEQ multiplex PCR, while the TCRdb copy is restricted to in-frame clones and leaves out a portion. The data show about 67,000 clones, with over 70% seen just once and around 7.9% held by the top ten. The V and J ends lost 6 bases and 3 bases respectively, with 11 bases between them. Germline loops: CDR1 MNHNY, CDR2 SVGAGI (reference sequence). The CDR3 contains 13 residues. The TCR originated in a man in his fifties with active COVID-19. Sequenced sample: peripheral blood. V usage is TRBV6-6 and J usage is TRBJ1-1; D remains unclear. CDR3 region: CASSDMRDTEAFF. CDR3 in DNA: TGTGCCAGCAGCGATATGAGGGACACTGAAGCTTTCTTT.